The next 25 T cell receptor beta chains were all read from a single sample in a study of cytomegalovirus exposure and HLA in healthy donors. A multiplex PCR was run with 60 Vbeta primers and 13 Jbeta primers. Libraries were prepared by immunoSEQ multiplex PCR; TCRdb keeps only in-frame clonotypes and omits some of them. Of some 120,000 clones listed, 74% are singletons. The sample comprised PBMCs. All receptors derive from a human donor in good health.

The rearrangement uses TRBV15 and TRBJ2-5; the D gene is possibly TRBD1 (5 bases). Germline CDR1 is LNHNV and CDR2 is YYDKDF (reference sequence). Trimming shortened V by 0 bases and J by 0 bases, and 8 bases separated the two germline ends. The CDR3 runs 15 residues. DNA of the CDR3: TGTGCCACCAGCAGAGATTGGACAAACCAAGAGACCCAGTACTTC. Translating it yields CATSRDWTNQETQYF.

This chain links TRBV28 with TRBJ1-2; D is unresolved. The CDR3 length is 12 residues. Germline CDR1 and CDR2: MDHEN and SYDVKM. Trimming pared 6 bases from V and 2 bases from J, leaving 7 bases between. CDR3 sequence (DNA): TGTGCCAGCAGAGACACCAACTATGGCTACACCTTC. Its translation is CASRDTNYGYTF.

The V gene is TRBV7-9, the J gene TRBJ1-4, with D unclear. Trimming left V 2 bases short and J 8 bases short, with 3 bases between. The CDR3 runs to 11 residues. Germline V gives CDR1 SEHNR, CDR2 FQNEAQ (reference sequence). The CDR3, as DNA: TGTGCCAGCAGCTTATCGGAAAAACTGTTTTTT. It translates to CASSLSEKLFF.

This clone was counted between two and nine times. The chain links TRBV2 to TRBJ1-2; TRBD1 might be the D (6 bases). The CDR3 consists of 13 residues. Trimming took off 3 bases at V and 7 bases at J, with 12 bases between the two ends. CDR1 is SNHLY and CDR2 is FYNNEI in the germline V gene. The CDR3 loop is CASSDRGAIGYTF. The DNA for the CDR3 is TGTGCCAGCAGTGACAGGGGAGCGATTGGCTACACCTTC.

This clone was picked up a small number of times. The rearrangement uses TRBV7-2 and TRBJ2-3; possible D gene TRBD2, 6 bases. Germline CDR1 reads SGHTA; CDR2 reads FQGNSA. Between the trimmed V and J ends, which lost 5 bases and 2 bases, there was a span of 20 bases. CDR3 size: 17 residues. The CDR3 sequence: CASSHRAGRGYTDTQYF. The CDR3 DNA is TGTGCCAGCAGCCACCGGGCGGGGCGGGGCTACACAGATACGCAGTATTTT.

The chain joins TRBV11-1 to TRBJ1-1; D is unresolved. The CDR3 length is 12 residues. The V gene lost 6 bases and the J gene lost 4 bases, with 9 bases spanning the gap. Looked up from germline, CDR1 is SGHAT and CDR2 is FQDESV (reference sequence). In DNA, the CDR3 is TGTGCCAGCAGTCCTGCGTTCACTGAAGCTTTCTTT. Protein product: CASSPAFTEAFF.

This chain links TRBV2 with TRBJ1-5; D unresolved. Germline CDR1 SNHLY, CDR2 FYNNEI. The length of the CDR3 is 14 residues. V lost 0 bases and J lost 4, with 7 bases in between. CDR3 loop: CASSEAPGNQPQHF. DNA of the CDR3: TGTGCCAGCAGTGAAGCACCGGGTAATCAGCCCCAGCATTTT.

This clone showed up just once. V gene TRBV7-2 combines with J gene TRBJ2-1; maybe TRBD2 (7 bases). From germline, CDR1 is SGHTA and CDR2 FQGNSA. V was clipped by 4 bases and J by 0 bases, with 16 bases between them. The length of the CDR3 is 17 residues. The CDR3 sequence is CASSYWGGASSYNEQFF. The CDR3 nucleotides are TGTGCCAGCAGCTACTGGGGGGGGGCTAGCTCCTACAATGAGCAGTTCTTC.

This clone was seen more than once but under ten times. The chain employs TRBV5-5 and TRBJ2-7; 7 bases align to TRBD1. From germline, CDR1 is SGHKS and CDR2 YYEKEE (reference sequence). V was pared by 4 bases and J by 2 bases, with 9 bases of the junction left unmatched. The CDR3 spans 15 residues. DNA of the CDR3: TGTGCCAGCAGCATCAGACAGGGTGGGCCCTACGAGCAGTACTTC. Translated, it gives CASSIRQGGPYEQYF.

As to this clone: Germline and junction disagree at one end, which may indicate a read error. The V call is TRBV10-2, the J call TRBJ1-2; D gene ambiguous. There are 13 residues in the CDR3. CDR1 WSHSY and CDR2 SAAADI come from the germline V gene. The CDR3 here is CASSERTDYGYPF. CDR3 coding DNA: TGCGCCAGCAGTGAGCGGACGGACTATGGCTACCCCTTC.

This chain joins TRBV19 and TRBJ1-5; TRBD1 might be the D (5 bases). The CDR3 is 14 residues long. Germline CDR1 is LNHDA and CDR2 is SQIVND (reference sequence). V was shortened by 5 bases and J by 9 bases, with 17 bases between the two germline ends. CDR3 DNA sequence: TGTGCCAGTAGTGCACGGCAGGGAATCACGCCCCAGCATTTT. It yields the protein CASSARQGITPQHF. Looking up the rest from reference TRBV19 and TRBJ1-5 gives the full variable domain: DGGITQSPKYLFRKEGQNVTLSCEQNLNHDAMYWYRQDPGQGLRLIYYSQIVNDFQKGDIAEGYSVSREKKESFPLTVTSAQKNPTAFYLCASSARQGITPQHFGDGTRLSIL.

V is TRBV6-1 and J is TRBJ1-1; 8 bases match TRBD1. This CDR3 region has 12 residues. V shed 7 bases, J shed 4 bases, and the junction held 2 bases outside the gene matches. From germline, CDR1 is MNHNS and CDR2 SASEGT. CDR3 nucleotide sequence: TGTGCCAGCATTACAGGGGGCACTGAAGCTTTCTTT. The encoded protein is CASITGGTEAFF.

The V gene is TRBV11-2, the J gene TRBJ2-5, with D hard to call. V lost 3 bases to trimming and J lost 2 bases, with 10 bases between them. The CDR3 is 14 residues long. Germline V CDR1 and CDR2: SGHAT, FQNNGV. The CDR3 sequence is CASSFRVGQETQYF. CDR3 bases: TGTGCCAGCAGCTTCCGAGTTGGTCAAGAGACCCAGTACTTC.

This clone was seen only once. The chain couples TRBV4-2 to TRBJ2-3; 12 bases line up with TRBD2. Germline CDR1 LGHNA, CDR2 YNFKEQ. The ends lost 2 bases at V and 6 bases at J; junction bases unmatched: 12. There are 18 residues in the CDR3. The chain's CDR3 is CASSQYLPLAGGQDTQYF. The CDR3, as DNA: TGTGCCAGCAGCCAATACTTGCCCCTAGCGGGGGGGCAGGATACGCAGTATTTT.

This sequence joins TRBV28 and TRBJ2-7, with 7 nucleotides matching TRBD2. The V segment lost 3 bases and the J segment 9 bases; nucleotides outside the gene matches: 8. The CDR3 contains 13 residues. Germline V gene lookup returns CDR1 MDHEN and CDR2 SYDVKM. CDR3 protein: CASSLGRVEVQYF. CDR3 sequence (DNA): TGTGCCAGCAGTTTGGGGAGGGTTGAGGTGCAGTACTTC.

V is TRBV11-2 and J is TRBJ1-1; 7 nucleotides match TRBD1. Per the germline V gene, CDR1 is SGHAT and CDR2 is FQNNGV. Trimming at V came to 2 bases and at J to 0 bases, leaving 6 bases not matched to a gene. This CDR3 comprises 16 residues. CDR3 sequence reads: CASSLRGDSVNTEAFF. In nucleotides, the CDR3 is TGTGCCAGCAGCTTAAGGGGGGACAGCGTGAACACTGAAGCTTTCTTT.

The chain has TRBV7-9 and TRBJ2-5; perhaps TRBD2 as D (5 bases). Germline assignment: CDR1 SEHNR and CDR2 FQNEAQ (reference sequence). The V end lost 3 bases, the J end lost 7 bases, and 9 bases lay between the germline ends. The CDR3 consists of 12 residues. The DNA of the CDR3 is TGTGCCAGCAGCTTCCCTCGGGGGACCCAGTACTTC. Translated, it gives CASSFPRGTQYF.

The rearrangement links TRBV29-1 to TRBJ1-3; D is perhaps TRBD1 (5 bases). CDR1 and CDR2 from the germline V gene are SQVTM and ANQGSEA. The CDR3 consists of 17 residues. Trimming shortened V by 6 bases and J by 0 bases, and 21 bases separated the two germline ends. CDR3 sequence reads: CSVLGGGNQPSGNTIYF. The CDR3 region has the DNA TGCAGCGTCCTCGGGGGAGGGAACCAGCCCTCTGGAAACACCATATATTTT. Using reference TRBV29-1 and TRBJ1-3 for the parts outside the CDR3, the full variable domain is SAVISQKPSRDICQRGTSLTIQCQVDSQVTMMFWYRQQPGQSLTLIATANQGSEATYESGFVIDKFPISRPNLTFSTLTVSNMSPEDSSIYLCSVLGGGNQPSGNTIYFGEGSWLTVV.

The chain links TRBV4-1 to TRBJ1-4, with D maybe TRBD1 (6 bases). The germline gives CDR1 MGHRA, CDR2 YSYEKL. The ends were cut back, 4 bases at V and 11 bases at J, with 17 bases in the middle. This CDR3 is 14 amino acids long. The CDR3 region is CASSRLQGLEKLFF. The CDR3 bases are TGCGCCAGCAGCCGGTTACAGGGCTTGGAGAAACTGTTTTTT.

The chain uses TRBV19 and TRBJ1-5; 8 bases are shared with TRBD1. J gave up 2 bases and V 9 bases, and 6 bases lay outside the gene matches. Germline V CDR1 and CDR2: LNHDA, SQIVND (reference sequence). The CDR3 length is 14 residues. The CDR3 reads CASTGGRGNQPQHF. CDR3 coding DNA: TGTGCCAGCACAGGGGGTAGAGGCAATCAGCCCCAGCATTTT.

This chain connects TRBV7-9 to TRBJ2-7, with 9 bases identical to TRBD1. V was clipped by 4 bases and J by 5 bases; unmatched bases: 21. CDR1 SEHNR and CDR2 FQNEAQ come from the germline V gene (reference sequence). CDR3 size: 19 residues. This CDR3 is CASSSPSTQGALQTDEQYF. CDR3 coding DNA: TGTGCCAGCAGCTCCCCCTCCACACAGGGGGCTCTTCAGACGGACGAGCAGTACTTC.

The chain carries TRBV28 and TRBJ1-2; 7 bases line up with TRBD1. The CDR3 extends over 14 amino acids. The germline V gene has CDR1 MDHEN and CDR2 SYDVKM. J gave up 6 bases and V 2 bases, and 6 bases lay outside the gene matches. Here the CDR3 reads CASSLGRGLDGYTF. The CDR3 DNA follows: TGTGCCAGCAGTTTAGGTAGGGGGCTTGATGGCTACACCTTC.

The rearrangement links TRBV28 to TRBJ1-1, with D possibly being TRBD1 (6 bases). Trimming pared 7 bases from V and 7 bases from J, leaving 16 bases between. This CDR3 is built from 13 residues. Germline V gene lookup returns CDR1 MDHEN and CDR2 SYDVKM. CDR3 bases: TGTGCCAGCATCAGCGGGGGGCGCGGTGAAGCTTTCTTT. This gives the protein CASISGGRGEAFF.

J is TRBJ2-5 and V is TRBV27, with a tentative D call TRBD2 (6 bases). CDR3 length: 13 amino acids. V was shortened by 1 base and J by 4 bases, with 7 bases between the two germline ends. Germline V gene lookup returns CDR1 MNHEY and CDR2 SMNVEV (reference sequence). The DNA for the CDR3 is TGTGCCAGCAGTTTATTGGGGGGAGAGACCCAGTACTTC. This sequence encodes CASSLLGGETQYF.

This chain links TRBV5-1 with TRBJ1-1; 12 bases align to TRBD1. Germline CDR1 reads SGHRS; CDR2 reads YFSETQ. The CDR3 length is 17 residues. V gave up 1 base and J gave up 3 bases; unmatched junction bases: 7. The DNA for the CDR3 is TGCGCCAGCAGCTTGACCGGGACAGGGGGCTTGGACACTGAAGCTTTCTTT. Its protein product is CASSLTGTGGLDTEAFF.